The 28 T cell receptor beta chains listed next were all sequenced from one sample in a study of shared clonotypes between healthy human individuals. Method: immunoSEQ multiplex PCR; TCRdb's copy keeps in-frame clones and lacks some. Of about 1 million clones in the sample, more than 65% were seen once. The sample was memory CD4+ T cells sorted from blood. Noted subset: CD45RA-negative fraction. The receptor source for this set is a man aged 18 to 30 in good health.

The chain employs TRBV5-4 and TRBJ2-2, with D possibly matching TRBD2 (5 bases). Germline V gene lookup returns CDR1 SGHNT and CDR2 YYREEE (reference sequence). V gave up 4 bases and J gave up 3 bases, with 16 bases separating them. The CDR3 sequence is 16 residues long. CDR3 region: CASSQQLRGHTGELFF. In nucleotides, the CDR3 is TGTGCCAGCAGCCAGCAACTTAGAGGGCACACCGGGGAGCTGTTTTTT.

This chain links TRBV30 with TRBJ1-2; D remains unclear. CDR1 and CDR2 from the germline V gene are GTSNPN and SVGIG (reference sequence). The V gene lost 5 bases and the J gene lost 5 bases, with 12 bases spanning the gap. CDR3 size: 12 residues. In nucleotides, the CDR3 is TGTGCCTGGGCGCGGGCCTCATATGGCTACACCTTC. Protein product: CAWARASYGYTF.

The genes are TRBV30 and TRBJ2-2; a possible D gene is TRBD1 (5 bases). V dropped 4 bases and J dropped 1 base, with 10 bases sitting between them. Per germline, CDR1 GTSNPN and CDR2 SVGIG (reference sequence). CDR3 length equals 14 residues. The CDR3 here is CAWTLGQNTGELFF. The CDR3 coding sequence is TGTGCCTGGACCCTAGGACAGAACACCGGGGAGCTGTTTTTT. Complete variable domain (other parts from reference TRBV30 and TRBJ2-2): SQTIHQWPATLVQPVGSPLSLECTVEGTSNPNLYWYRQAAGRGLQLLFYSVGIGQISSEVPQNLSASRPQDRQFILSSKKLLLSDSGFYLCAWTLGQNTGELFFGEGSRLTVL.

V usage is TRBV15 and J usage is TRBJ2-7; either TRBD1 or TRBD2 may supply D (5 bases each). This CDR3 is 15 amino acids long. V shed 5 bases and J shed 1 base, with 15 bases lying between them. Per the germline V gene, CDR1 is LNHNV and CDR2 is YYDKDF (reference sequence). The CDR3 DNA follows: TGTGCCACCAGCTTCCTCCGGGACCCATCCTACGAGCAGTACTTC. This translates into CATSFLRDPSYEQYF.

The chain links TRBV5-4 to TRBJ1-1; D gene unclear. Germline V gives CDR1 SGHNT, CDR2 YYREEE (reference sequence). Deletions cut 3 bases from V and 4 bases from J, with 16 bases between. This CDR3 contains 15 residues. The CDR3 DNA is TGTGCCAGCAGCTCCGGTGGGGTTCGGGCCACTGAAGCTTTCTTT. Protein product: CASSSGGVRATEAFF.

The chain uses TRBV27 and TRBJ1-2; 8 nucleotides line up with TRBD1. The trim removed 0 bases at V and 0 bases at J, leaving 3 bases unmatched. The CDR3 is made up of 16 amino acids. In germline, CDR1 is MNHEY, CDR2 SMNVEV (reference sequence). CDR3 protein: CASSLSSDRANYGYTF. The CDR3 nucleotides read TGTGCCAGCAGTTTATCGTCGGACAGGGCTAACTATGGCTACACCTTC.

Here the CDR3 DNA reads TGTGCCAGCTCACGCACACAGGGTTTATATGCTGAAGCTTTCTTT. It translates to CASSRTQGLYAEAFF. The chain recombines TRBV18 with TRBJ1-1; weak D call: TRBD1 (6 bases). Germline assignment: CDR1 KGHSH and CDR2 LQKENI. V was pared by 4 bases and J by 6 bases, with 18 bases between. The CDR3 spans 15 residues.

CDR3: CASSSDPGRRAYYGYTF. The CDR3 DNA reads as TGCGCCAGCAGCTCCGACCCGGGACGCCGAGCCTATTATGGCTACACCTTC. The rearrangement joins TRBV5-1 to TRBJ1-2, with D possibly matching TRBD1 (5 bases). The CDR3 contains 17 residues. Germline V CDR1 and CDR2: SGHRS, YFSETQ. V lost 3 bases to trimming and J lost 5 bases, with 23 bases between them.

This chain connects TRBV25-1 to TRBJ2-7; 8 bases are shared with TRBD1. V lost 7 bases, J lost 0 bases, and 11 bases stayed unmatched. This CDR3 spans 16 amino acids. In germline, CDR1 is MGHDK, CDR2 SYGVNS. The CDR3 here is CASTGGGQESSYEQYF. The DNA for the CDR3 is TGTGCCAGCACCGGAGGGGGACAGGAGAGCTCCTACGAGCAGTACTTC.

Note on this clone: Germline and junction disagree at one end, which may indicate a read error. This chain uses TRBV5-4 with TRBJ2-7; D is uncertain. This CDR3 spans 14 amino acids. CDR1 SGHNT and CDR2 YYREEE come from the germline V gene (reference sequence). The DNA for the CDR3 is TGTGCCAGCAGCTTCCCAGGTGACTCCGACGAGCAGTACTTC. Its translation: CASSFPGDSDEQYF.

The chain recombines TRBV10-3 with TRBJ2-3; no firm D call. V shed 7 bases and J shed 4 bases, with 12 bases lying between them. CDR1 ENHRY and CDR2 SYGVKD come from the germline V gene. The CDR3 contains 13 residues. CDR3 bases: TGTGCCATCAAGAGCCCGGGTTCAGATACGCAGTATTTT. Translating gives CAIKSPGSDTQYF.

The genes are TRBV6-6 and TRBJ2-7, with D possibly being TRBD1 or TRBD2 (5 bases each). With 1 base removed from V and 4 bases from J, the gap between germline ends came to 17 bases. CDR3 length equals 16 residues. Germline CDR1 is MNHNY and CDR2 is SVGAGI (reference sequence). The CDR3 loop reads CASSYWLVEWGYEQYF. The CDR3 coding sequence is TGTGCCAGCAGTTACTGGCTGGTGGAGTGGGGGTACGAGCAGTACTTC.

The chain employs TRBV9 and TRBJ2-2; unclear D gene. This CDR3 region has 15 residues. Trimming shortened V by 4 bases and J by 4 bases, and 14 bases separated the two germline ends. Germline V gene data show CDR1 as SGDLS and CDR2 as YYNGEE. CDR3 coding DNA: TGTGCCAGCAGCCCATACAGTTTGACCACCGGGGAGCTGTTTTTT. The encoded protein is CASSPYSLTTGELFF.

This chain joins TRBV6-6 and TRBJ1-6; D is unclear. Trimming pared 5 bases from V and 8 bases from J, leaving 13 bases between. The length of the CDR3 is 14 residues. The germline V gene has CDR1 MNHNY and CDR2 SVGAGI (reference sequence). The CDR3 coding sequence is TGTGCCAGCAGTACCCCGTTTCAGGATTCACCCCTCCACTTT. Its translation: CASSTPFQDSPLHF.

V gene TRBV29-1 combines with J gene TRBJ2-5, with 7 bases fitting TRBD1. Germline loops: CDR1 SQVTM, CDR2 ANQGSEA. V lost 6 bases to trimming and J lost 1 base; unmatched junction nucleotides: 5. The CDR3 loop spans 13 amino acids. CDR3 in amino acids: CSVGKGAQETQYF. In nucleotides, the CDR3 is TGCAGCGTGGGCAAGGGGGCCCAAGAGACCCAGTACTTC. Variable domain in full (rest from reference TRBV29-1 and TRBJ2-5): SAVISQKPSRDICQRGTSLTIQCQVDSQVTMMFWYRQQPGQSLTLIATANQGSEATYESGFVIDKFPISRPNLTFSTLTVSNMSPEDSSIYLCSVGKGAQETQYFGPGTRLLVL.

The chain carries TRBV5-4 and TRBJ1-5; 8 bases agree with TRBD1. This CDR3 region has 14 residues. Losses at the gene ends were 4 bases for V and 4 bases for J; bases not matched to a gene: 4. Germline lookup yields CDR1 SGHNT and CDR2 YYREEE (reference sequence). CDR3 in DNA: TGTGCCAGCAGCGCAGGGGGCGTAAATCAGCCCCAGCATTTT. It specifies CASSAGGVNQPQHF.

The gene calls are TRBV23-1 and TRBJ1-6; the match to TRBD1 covers 9 bases. TRBV23-1 is reported as an ORF; its role is uncertain. Trimming cost V 4 bases and J 6 bases; bases outside gene matches: 13. The CDR3 is 18 amino acids. CDR3 protein: CASSRPPGQGMGNSPLHF. The CDR3 DNA follows: TGCGCCAGCAGTCGCCCACCGGGACAGGGTATGGGTAATTCACCCCTCCACTTT.

The table lists this clone with a few counts. The V gene is TRBV18, the J gene TRBJ2-7; no firm D call. CDR1 is KGHSH, CDR2 LQKENI, per germline. V was shortened by 2 bases and J by 6 bases, with 11 bases between the two germline ends. The CDR3 is 13 amino acids. The CDR3 is CASSPIEGPEQYF. CDR3 sequence (DNA): TGTGCCAGCTCACCAATCGAAGGGCCCGAGCAGTACTTC.

The chain carries TRBV9 and TRBJ1-2; no clear D gene. The CDR3 totals 11 residues. The V and J ends lost 3 bases and 3 bases respectively, with 3 bases between them. The germline V gene encodes CDR1 SGDLS and CDR2 YYNGEE. The CDR3 protein is CASSGYYGYTF. The CDR3 DNA sequence: TGTGCCAGCAGCGGCTACTATGGCTACACCTTC.

J is TRBJ1-2 and V is TRBV5-8; D is uncertain. This CDR3 comprises 12 residues. Trimming took off 0 bases at V and 7 bases at J, with 7 bases between the two ends. CDR1 SGHTS and CDR2 YDEGEE come from the germline V gene. The CDR3 here is CASSLDEVGYTF. The CDR3, as DNA: TGTGCCAGCAGCTTGGACGAAGTTGGCTACACCTTC.

With regard to this clone: This sample also contains other DNA sequences that code for the same CDR3. DNA of the CDR3: TGTGCCAGCTCACCAAGTGGACACGAGCAGTACTTC. This translates into CASSPSGHEQYF. V usage is TRBV18 and J usage is TRBJ2-7, with D unclear. This CDR3 spans 12 amino acids. CDR1 and CDR2 from the germline V gene are KGHSH and LQKENI. Trimming stripped 2 bases from V and 5 bases from J, with 7 bases between.

The CDR3 region has the DNA TGTGCCACCCAAGGGGAGTGGAACACCGGGGAGCTGTTTTTT. Its translation is CATQGEWNTGELFF. The chain is built from TRBV9 and TRBJ2-2; tentatively, D is TRBD1 or TRBD2 (5 bases each). V gave up 9 bases and J gave up 1 base, with 13 bases separating them. The CDR3 spans 14 residues. Germline V gene sequence: CDR1 SGDLS, CDR2 YYNGEE.

V usage is TRBV5-4 and J usage is TRBJ2-1, with 9 bases identical to TRBD1. The J segment lost 2 bases and the V segment lost 5 bases, leaving 5 bases of the junction unmatched. CDR1 is SGHNT, CDR2 YYREEE, per germline (reference sequence). This CDR3 has 15 residues. CDR3 residues: CASRVGQGTYNEQFF. As DNA, the CDR3 is TGTGCCAGCAGGGTGGGACAGGGTACCTACAATGAGCAGTTCTTC. Looking up the rest from reference TRBV5-4 and TRBJ2-1 gives the full variable domain: ETGVTQSPTHLIKTRGQQVTLRCSSQSGHNTVSWYQQALGQGPQFIFQYYREEENGRGNFPPRFSGLQFPNYSSELNVNALELDDSALYLCASRVGQGTYNEQFFGPGTRLTVL.

As DNA, the CDR3 is TGCGCCAGCAGCCGCCAGGGGGGGATTGGAAACACCATATATTTT. This encodes CASSRQGGIGNTIYF. The chain employs TRBV5-1 and TRBJ1-3, with TRBD1 identical over 7 bases. Germline CDR1 SGHRS, CDR2 YFSETQ. This CDR3 region has 15 residues. V was pared by 4 bases and J by 3 bases, with 7 bases of the junction left unmatched.

This clone turned up a few times. This chain joins TRBV6-1 and TRBJ1-2; 7 bases match TRBD1. This CDR3 is built from 12 residues. Losses at the gene ends were 6 bases for V and 8 bases for J; bases not matched to a gene: 6. CDR1 is MNHNS, CDR2 SASEGT, per germline. This chain's CDR3 is CASRTGPWGYTF. In nucleotides, the CDR3 is TGTGCCAGCAGGACAGGGCCATGGGGCTACACCTTC.

The rearrangement joins TRBV2 to TRBJ2-7, with TRBD1 as a possible D gene (6 bases). Germline assignment: CDR1 SNHLY and CDR2 FYNNEI. The CDR3 totals 13 residues. Deletions cut 8 bases from V and 3 bases from J, with 14 bases between. The chain's CDR3 is CASAGTGIYEQYF. The CDR3 nucleotides are TGTGCCAGCGCCGGAACAGGGATCTACGAGCAGTACTTC.

The genes are TRBV11-2 and TRBJ1-2; the match to TRBD1 covers 8 bases. Trimming took 0 bases from V and 4 from J; bases not matched to a gene: 10. Germline V gene data show CDR1 as SGHAT and CDR2 as FQNNGV. This CDR3 contains 17 residues. CDR3 bases: TGTGCCAGCAGCTTAGATTTTAGGGGACAGGAACTCTATGGCTACACCTTC. Translation gives CASSLDFRGQELYGYTF.

The genes are TRBV18 and TRBJ1-5, with TRBD1 identical over 9 bases. Germline trimming cut 6 bases from V and 3 bases from J; bases unmatched to any gene: 9. The CDR3 extends over 16 amino acids. Looked up from germline, CDR1 is KGHSH and CDR2 is LQKENI. CDR3 bases: TGTGCCAGCTCGCCGGACAGGGGATCGGTCAATCAGCCCCAGCATTTT. Amino acid sequence: CASSPDRGSVNQPQHF.